The next 21 T cell receptor beta chains were all read from a single sample in a study of blood T cell repertoires in COVID-19. Sequenced by immunoSEQ multiplex PCR; TCRdb stores in-frame clones only, minus some. The data contain 150,000 to 200,000 clones, approximately 80% of them singletons. Source material: peripheral blood. These receptors were collected from a human donor in a cohort sampled during active COVID-19.

This clone was seen just once. The chain employs TRBV9 and TRBJ2-5; a possible D gene is TRBD1 (6 bases). V was shortened by 6 bases and J by 5 bases, with 20 bases between the two germline ends. This CDR3 has 15 amino acids. The germline V gene has CDR1 SGDLS and CDR2 YYNGEE. The CDR3 sequence is CASNTHGGQRETQYF. The CDR3 DNA follows: TGTGCCAGCAACACCCATGGAGGACAGCGTGAGACCCAGTACTTC.

The V call is TRBV6-5, the J call TRBJ1-5; maybe TRBD1 (5 bases). With 6 bases removed from V and 6 bases from J, the gap between germline ends came to 15 bases. CDR3 length equals 14 residues. Germline-derived CDR1 and CDR2 are MNHEY and SVGAGI. This CDR3 is CASRTGGGPQPQHF. The CDR3 coding sequence is TGTGCCAGCAGAACGGGGGGGGGACCTCAGCCCCAGCATTTT.

The chain combines TRBV2 with TRBJ2-2, with 14 bases identical to TRBD2. The V gene's germline CDR1 is SNHLY and CDR2 FYNNEI. The junction had 5 bases not matched to a gene; V was cut back by 5 bases and J by 6 bases. CDR3 length: 16 amino acids. CDR3 DNA: TGTGCCAGCAGTATGGGACTAGCGGGAGTTGCCGGGGAGCTGTTTTTT. Its protein is CASSMGLAGVAGELFF.

The chain uses TRBV5-1 and TRBJ2-3; D gene uncertain. This CDR3 is 14 amino acids long. The germline V gene has CDR1 SGHRS and CDR2 YFSETQ. V lost 5 bases and J lost 2, with 12 bases in between. The CDR3 is CASRGQQFTDTQYF. CDR3 in DNA: TGCGCCAGCAGGGGCCAACAGTTCACAGATACGCAGTATTTT. The full variable domain, its missing parts supplied by reference TRBV5-1 and TRBJ2-3, is KAGVTQTPRYLIKTRGQQVTLSCSPISGHRSVSWYQQTPGQGLQFLFEYFSETQRNKGNFPGRFSGRQFSNSRSEMNVSTLELGDSALYLCASRGQQFTDTQYFGPGTRLTVL.

This clone appeared a single time. The chain has TRBV9 and TRBJ2-7; 8 nucleotides align to TRBD2. CDR1 is SGDLS and CDR2 is YYNGEE in the germline V gene. The junction had 5 bases not matched to a gene; V was cut back by 0 bases and J by 3 bases. This CDR3 is 15 amino acids long. CDR3 bases: TGTGCCAGCAGCGTAGGAGGAGCGGGGGACTACGAGCAGTACTTC. Its protein is CASSVGGAGDYEQYF.

This clone showed up just a few times. The chain links TRBV28 to TRBJ1-5, with a tentative D call TRBD1 (5 bases). This CDR3 is built from 15 residues. The germline V and J ends were trimmed by 2 bases and 8 bases, with 16 bases remaining between them. The germline CDR1 and CDR2 sequences are MDHEN and SYDVKM. The CDR3 sequence: CASSLNDAGVKPQHF. The CDR3 DNA is TGTGCCAGCAGTTTAAATGATGCGGGGGTTAAGCCCCAGCATTTT.

This clone was observed a handful of times. This chain connects TRBV10-3 to TRBJ2-3, with 7 bases that match TRBD1. With 4 bases clipped from V and 3 bases from J, the junction kept 1 base outside the gene matches. This CDR3 is built from 13 residues. The V gene's germline CDR1 is ENHRY and CDR2 SYGVKD. Here the CDR3 DNA reads TGTGCCATCAGTGGGGACAGTACAGATACGCAGTATTTT. As protein: CAISGDSTDTQYF.

This chain uses TRBV19 with TRBJ1-6; tentative D call: TRBD1 (6 bases). The CDR3 runs to 17 residues. V shed 3 bases and J shed 7 bases, with 19 bases lying between them. Germline CDR1 and CDR2: LNHDA and SQIVND (reference sequence). The CDR3 bases are TGTGCCAGTAGTATCCTAAGGATGAGGGGGAGCAATTCACCCCTCCACTTT. Protein: CASSILRMRGSNSPLHF.

The chain carries TRBV7-6 and TRBJ2-7; 7 bases agree with TRBD2. Trimming removed 5 bases from V and 2 bases from J; junction bases left unmatched: 9. CDR3 length: 15 residues. Germline V gene lookup returns CDR1 SGHVS and CDR2 FNYEAQ. CDR3 nucleotides: TGTGCCAGCAGCCCAGGGACTACTACTACCTACGAGCAGTACTTC. Amino acid sequence: CASSPGTTTTYEQYF.

A word on this clone: In the same sample, other DNA sequences code for this CDR3. The chain employs TRBV2 and TRBJ2-1; 12 nucleotides align to TRBD2. The CDR3 loop spans 15 amino acids. J was trimmed by 4 bases and V by 5 bases; bases with no gene match: 3. Per germline, CDR1 SNHLY and CDR2 FYNNEI. The CDR3 nucleotides read TGTGCCAGCAGTTTACTAGCGGGAGGTTACAATGAGCAGTTCTTC. Its protein is CASSLLAGGYNEQFF.

This chain links TRBV30 with TRBJ1-6; 9 bases agree with TRBD1. From germline, CDR1 is GTSNPN and CDR2 SVGIG (reference sequence). J was trimmed by 7 bases and V by 4 bases; bases with no gene match: 8. The length of the CDR3 is 15 residues. CDR3 sequence: CAWTGVGQGNSPLHF. CDR3 bases: TGTGCCTGGACCGGGGTGGGACAGGGCAATTCACCCCTCCACTTT.

The chain links TRBV28 to TRBJ2-7, with 11 bases fitting TRBD2. The CDR3 is 16 amino acids. Trimming took 4 bases from V and 3 from J; bases not matched to a gene: 8. Germline CDR1 reads MDHEN; CDR2 reads SYDVKM. Written as DNA, the CDR3 is TGTGCCAGCAGTTACCGTCCTAGCGGGGGGTTCTACGAGCAGTACTTC. Its translation: CASSYRPSGGFYEQYF.

The J gene is TRBJ2-7, the V gene TRBV6-2 or TRBV6-3, with 12 nucleotides matching TRBD2. This CDR3 has 21 amino acids. With V trimmed by 0 bases and J by 3 bases, 18 bases remained unmatched. CDR1 is MNHEY, CDR2 SVGEGT, per germline. The CDR3 region is CASSYSTQLAGGSPFHYEQYF. CDR3 DNA: TGTGCCAGCAGTTACTCGACCCAACTAGCGGGAGGATCCCCCTTTCACTACGAGCAGTACTTC.

The chain links TRBV11-2 to TRBJ2-2; TRBD1 might be the D (5 bases). Germline CDR1 is SGHAT and CDR2 is FQNNGV. The CDR3 runs to 16 residues. The ends were cut back, 4 bases at V and 2 bases at J, with 14 bases in the middle. CDR3 sequence (DNA): TGTGCCAGCAGCTGGTCACAGGTCATTAACACCGGGGAGCTGTTTTTT. Amino acid sequence: CASSWSQVINTGELFF.

V usage is TRBV27 and J usage is TRBJ2-4; TRBD1 aligns across 7 bases. V dropped 5 bases and J dropped 6; count of bases not matched to a gene: 7. Germline lookup yields CDR1 MNHEY and CDR2 SMNVEV (reference sequence). This CDR3 is built from 14 residues. The CDR3 loop reads CASSTSRQGNIQYF. For the CDR3, the DNA is TGTGCCAGCAGTACCAGCCGACAGGGAAACATTCAGTACTTC.

The chain couples TRBV28 to TRBJ2-7, with 11 bases identical to TRBD2. Germline V gives CDR1 MDHEN, CDR2 SYDVKM. The CDR3 is made up of 17 amino acids. Trimming took 4 bases from V and 1 from J; bases not matched to a gene: 9. CDR3 loop: CASSYQPSGGFSYEQYF. Here the CDR3 DNA reads TGTGCCAGCAGTTATCAGCCTAGCGGGGGGTTTTCCTACGAGCAGTACTTC. The full variable domain, with the rest looked up from reference TRBV28 and TRBJ2-7, is DVKVTQSSRYLVKRTGEKVFLECVQDMDHENMFWYRQDPGLGLRLIYFSYDVKMKEKGDIPEGYSVSREKKERFSLILESASTNQTSMYLCASSYQPSGGFSYEQYFGPGTRLTVT.

The genes are TRBV12-5 and TRBJ1-2; 8 nucleotides agree with TRBD1. Trimming took 6 bases from V and 8 from J; bases not matched to a gene: 8. The CDR3 length is 13 residues. The germline V gene has CDR1 LGHNT and CDR2 FRNRAP. This chain's CDR3 is CASGITGGSGYTF. CDR3 nucleotides: TGTGCTAGTGGAATTACAGGGGGTAGCGGCTACACCTTC.

The rearrangement links TRBV7-9 to TRBJ2-5; D gene unclear. Germline V gene lookup returns CDR1 SEHNR and CDR2 FQNEAQ (reference sequence). Trimming cost V 0 bases and J 4 bases, with 9 bases left between them. This CDR3 spans 14 amino acids. The CDR3 DNA reads as TGTGCCAGCAGCTTAGCGCGGATGGGAGAGACCCAGTACTTC. Its translation is CASSLARMGETQYF.

The rearrangement uses TRBV7-9 and TRBJ2-3; TRBD2 matches 7 bases. After removal of 5 bases from V and 10 bases from J, the junction contained 12 bases not matched to a gene. The CDR3 runs 14 residues. Germline V CDR1 and CDR2: SEHNR, FQNEAQ (reference sequence). Written as DNA, the CDR3 is TGTGCCAGCAGCCAACTCACGCCCAGCGGGGCGCAGTATTTT. This sequence encodes CASSQLTPSGAQYF.

CDR3 in amino acids: CAWSSKSVAKNIQYF. The CDR3 DNA reads as TGTGCCTGGAGTTCCAAGTCGGTAGCCAAAAACATTCAGTACTTC. This chain joins TRBV30 and TRBJ2-4; unclear D gene. The ends were cut back, 2 bases at V and 0 bases at J, with 11 bases in the middle. CDR1 GTSNPN and CDR2 SVGIG come from the germline V gene (reference sequence). This CDR3 is built from 15 residues.

The chain recombines TRBV5-3 with TRBJ2-5, with 9 bases fitting TRBD2. TRBV5-3 counts as an open reading frame of uncertain function. The J segment lost 6 bases and the V segment lost 1 base, leaving 7 bases of the junction unmatched. The CDR3 runs 15 residues. The CDR3 spells CARSLLREGRQTQYF. In nucleotides, the CDR3 is TGTGCCAGAAGCTTGTTGCGGGAGGGCCGCCAGACCCAGTACTTC.